This TCR beta chain was retrieved from a study of shared clonotypes between healthy human individuals (dated by TCRdb to 2020 to 2021). Describing the broader study: A couple of women and a few men aged 18 to 49 years were included in the cohort. Libraries were prepared and TCR repertoires were sequenced by different laboratories using diverse techniques, in order to increase sequencing depth and limit assay-specific biases. Per donor, leukapheresis produced somewhere between about 0.9 and 10 billion PBMCs. To estimate repertoire size and how much clonotype sharing occurs between individuals, the study deeply sequenced the blood TCR repertoires of about 5 healthy adults. For each donor, three plates each were used for CD4 naive and CD4 memory, two plates were used for CD8 naive, and one plate was used for CD8 memory.

Healthy HIV-negative adults with no recently reported acute infections or vaccinations were included as donors. Only Caucasian adults living in Nashville, Tennessee, USA were represented among the donors. CD4+ T cells were enriched by magnetic negative selection; naive cells were then positively selected on CD45RA, and the negative fraction formed the memory subset. After blood collection by leukapheresis, PBMCs were isolated using Ficoll-Histopaque density gradient centrifugation and then cryopreserved in the vapor phase of liquid nitrogen. Purity and quantity of every magnetically sorted T cell population were checked by analytical flow cytometry. Genomic DNA was isolated from every sorted fraction and measured by UV absorbance on a Nanodrop 2000c. Using the deep immunoSEQ assay, multiplex PCR amplified TCR CDR3 regions from genomic DNA. For each cell subset, the extracted genomic DNA was distributed evenly across all wells of several immunoSEQ 96-well plates, and each plate served as one replicate. Each replicate PCR for sorted subsets received roughly 0.2 ug genomic DNA, equal to 30,000 or so T cell genomes. Purified libraries were measured with a Qubit 3.0 fluorometer, size-checked on a Bioanalyzer 2100, and measured again with the KAPA Library Quantification kit. A separate single-read 150-cycle Illumina NextSeq 550 flow cell was used to sequence each immunoSEQ 96-well plate. The original pipeline was this. Because the immunoSEQ output held only junctional sequences and lacked quality scores, the filtering could not match the filtering applied to full-length reads. To assign V/J genes and CDR3, sequences were annotated using PyIR, a Python wrapper for IgBLAST v1.9, with IMGT germline references. Reads with weak V/J assignments (E-value above 1e-6), missing CDR3, stop codons, out-of-frame junctions, or ambiguous translated residues were removed. V3J clonotypes were defined as sequences sharing an identical inferred V gene, J gene, and CDR3 amino acid sequence. Percentage overlap between repertoires was computed as shared unique clonotypes divided by the size of the smaller repertoire. Three approaches were used to assess repertoire richness: RTK rarefaction, the Chao1 estimator, and Recon v2.1 estimates of unobserved clonotypes. Generation probabilities for all TCRbeta clonotypes obtained by the gDNA method from several donors were computed using OLGA. TCRdb retrieved this table from immuneACCESS and kept in-frame rearrangements only. Not all clones are present; in checked studies, unresolved V genes account for under half, and no reason is known for the remainder. The DNA gave D and trimming, while V, J and clone size come from that table. In all, the sample holds about 1.5 million clones, and nearly 99% of those were seen once. The ten largest make up about 0.42% of the sample.

Study-level results and caveats: Because the study included a small number of donors, the genetic and exposure-history diversity represented was limited. Sharing across a few donors was observed for around 5% of naive CD4, over 3% of naive CD8, around 2.5% of memory CD4, and about 0.38% of memory CD8 clonotypes. Pairwise subsampling indicated that sequencing depth was expected to affect the degree of clonotype sharing among donors. Naive subsets generally had larger estimated clonotype richness than memory subsets. Compared with non-shared clonotypes, clonotypes shared by all four sorted-subset donors had higher generation probabilities. Sampling was restricted to blood, and TCR repertoires in tissues likely differ from the TCR repertoires found in blood. Incomplete sequencing was indicated by rarefaction of sorted-subset datasets, despite the large sequencing depth.

The CDR3, cysteine through phenylalanine, is 15 amino acids long. Of all the DNA, just the CDR3 is kept, 45 bases in frame from base 1. As regards this clone: Its target antigen remains unknown. No base quality information exists; no much larger clone differs at one position.

The source is a man younger than 40 in good health. Material for sequencing was naive CD4+ T cells sorted from blood. Reading the label with the study, this specimen's cell subset or site is: CD45RA+ positively selected. The V and J genes are TRBV21-1 and TRBJ2-7; the table gives TRBD2 as D, unverified against the DNA. TRBV21-1 is a known pseudogene. The nucleotides read TGTGCCAGCAGCACTAGACACCCCCCGGGGTACGAGCAGTACTTC. Translated, this is CASSTRHPPGYEQYF.